This section outlines one T cell receptor (beta chain) sequence together with its context. Its antigen specificity is not known. No base quality values were provided; no much bigger clone lies one nucleotide off. Trimming at the junction amounts to 3 bases on V and 3 bases on J, and the germline ends lie 11 bases apart. CDR1 and CDR2, per the germline V gene, are MDHEN and SYDVKM. Including the terminal cysteine and phenylalanine, the CDR3 comprises 14 residues. Solely the CDR3 DNA is kept, with 42 bases framed from the first base. TCRdb names Illumina HiSeq 1500 as the instrument used. The public reads were reprocessed in TCRdb via fastp at Q25 and MiXCR, keeping in-frame beta chains. Each CDR3 protein gets just one entry, which takes the most common genes and DNA from the rows behind it. The sample contains under 600,000 distinct CDR3 sequences, about 15% of them found a single time. The ten biggest clones cover about 24% of the sample.

The sample originates from a study of T cell repertoires in cytomegalovirus infection (dated by TCRdb to about 2019). General notes on the study: Donor HLA type was relevant to the analysis, because carriage of CMV infection together with the matching HLA type was indicated by public TCR beta signatures. The full study reports these points: In both this cohort and an independent approximately 400-donor cohort, the cumulative frequency of public TCR beta family members distinguished carriers of CMV infection plus the relevant HLA type. The ex vivo response was dominated by HLA-C-restricted CMV-specific TCR beta clonotypes, and the single most frequent clonotype in two of eight donors was supplied by these HLA-C-restricted clonotypes.

This sequence was found in a human donor in good health (CMV status not recorded). Some clones in this sample may be carry-over from other donors' samples. The sequence joins TRBV28 to TRBJ1-1; the D gene is perhaps TRBD1, from 6 matching bases. The sequenced material came from CD8+ T cells from PBMCs. The sequenced DNA: TGTGCCAGCAGTTTCAGGGGAATGGACACTGAAGCTTTCTTT. The resulting protein is CASSFRGMDTEAFF.